Below are 24 T cell receptor beta chains sequenced from a single sample in a study of Graves' ophthalmopathy and Graves' hyperthyroidism. TCR beta CDR3 regions were amplified from RNA transcripts. The first round was an RT-PCR with HTBI primers, and the second round was a multiplex PCR. TCRdb processed the multiplex PCR reads anew with MiXCR; each CDR3 protein has one entry. The sample lists fewer than 600,000 distinct CDR3 sequences, 14% occurring once. The sequenced sample was blood. All receptors come from a woman under 40 with Graves' ophthalmopathy.

This clonotype was counted a few times. The rearrangement joins TRBV24-1 to TRBJ1-4; D perhaps matches TRBD1 (5 bases). This CDR3 is built from 16 residues. V gave up 2 bases and J gave up 7 bases, with 16 bases separating them. CDR1 and CDR2 from the germline V gene are KGHDR and SFDVKD. The CDR3 sequence is CATSDSFSGGTEKLFF. The CDR3 nucleotides are TGTGCCACCAGTGATTCTTTTTCTGGGGGAACTGAAAAACTGTTTTTT.

This clonotype was counted at least ten times. The chain links TRBV27 to TRBJ2-7; D remains unclear. Germline V gene sequence: CDR1 MNHEY, CDR2 SMNVEV (reference sequence). The CDR3 is 13 amino acids. The V gene lost 3 bases and the J gene lost 6 bases, with 12 bases spanning the gap. The DNA of the CDR3 is TGTGCCAGCAGTTTTATAACGGGCTCCGAGCAGTACTTC. This sequence encodes CASSFITGSEQYF.

This clonotype was observed at least ten times. The CDR3 region has the DNA TGTGCCAGCACGATAAACAGGGGGAAGGGAGGGGCTGAAGCTTTCTTT. Protein: CASTINRGKGGAEAFF. The chain combines TRBV6-1 with TRBJ1-1; 8 nucleotides line up with TRBD1. The germline V gene has CDR1 MNHNS and CDR2 SASEGT. CDR3 length: 16 residues. V lost 7 bases, J lost 6 bases, and 16 bases stayed unmatched.

This clonotype occurred many times. CDR3 residues: CASSDDRDEQYF. The CDR3 DNA reads TGTGCCAGCAGTGATGACAGGGACGAGCAGTACTTC. The rearrangement uses TRBV27 and TRBJ2-7, with 7 bases that match TRBD1. V shed 5 bases and J 5 bases; nucleotides not matched to a gene: 3. The germline gives CDR1 MNHEY, CDR2 SMNVEV (reference sequence). The CDR3 contains 12 residues.

There are many counts of this clonotype. The chain combines TRBV12-3 or TRBV12-4 with TRBJ2-7; possibly TRBD1 for D (6 bases). CDR3 length: 12 amino acids. The V end lost 3 bases, the J end lost 7 bases, and 10 bases lay between the germline ends. As DNA, the CDR3 is TGTGCCAGCAGTTTCGTGGGGGCGGAGCAGTACTTC. It encodes CASSFVGAEQYF.

This clonotype was seen ten or more times. The chain links TRBV27 to TRBJ1-2; no firm D call. Per germline, CDR1 MNHEY and CDR2 SMNVEV (reference sequence). Trimming took 8 bases from V and 4 from J, leaving 11 bases between them. The CDR3 spans 12 residues. The CDR3 loop reads CASFLVGYGYTF. The CDR3 DNA follows: TGTGCCAGCTTTCTAGTAGGCTATGGCTACACCTTC.

A word on this clonotype: A single base separates this from a much larger clone, so it may be a read error. J is TRBJ2-2 and V is TRBV6-1; tentative D call: TRBD2 (6 bases). This CDR3 is 14 amino acids long. CDR1 is MNHNS, CDR2 SASEGT, per germline. Trimming removed 11 bases at V and 3 bases at J, with 16 bases between. CDR3 in DNA: TGTGCCCGCACTGGCGGGGCGGACACCGGGGAGCTGTTTTTT. Translating gives CARTGGADTGELFF.

This clonotype occurred many times. V is TRBV6-5 and J is TRBJ1-2; D is unclear. The germline gives CDR1 MNHEY, CDR2 SVGAGI. The CDR3 has 15 residues. V dropped 2 bases and J dropped 6 bases, with 16 bases sitting between them. The chain's CDR3 is CASSYRGRATDGYTF. In nucleotides, the CDR3 is TGTGCCAGCAGTTACAGAGGACGGGCCACCGATGGCTACACCTTC.

CDR3 sequence reads: CASSMGQGLYEQYF. For the CDR3, the DNA is TGCGCCAGCAGCATGGGACAGGGGCTGTACGAGCAGTACTTC. The chain recombines TRBV5-1 with TRBJ2-7, with 10 nucleotides matching TRBD1. This CDR3 spans 14 amino acids. V lost 4 bases, J lost 4 bases, and 5 bases stayed unmatched. The germline CDR1 and CDR2 sequences are SGHRS and YFSETQ. Full variable domain (remainder filled in from reference TRBV5-1 and TRBJ2-7): KAGVTQTPRYLIKTRGQQVTLSCSPISGHRSVSWYQQTPGQGLQFLFEYFSETQRNKGNFPGRFSGRQFSNSRSEMNVSTLELGDSALYLCASSMGQGLYEQYFGPGTRLTVT.

This chain connects TRBV6-1 to TRBJ1-2; 7 positions agree with TRBD1. The length of the CDR3 is 16 residues. Per germline, CDR1 MNHNS and CDR2 SASEGT. Trimming cost V 3 bases and J 3 bases; bases outside gene matches: 10. CDR3 sequence: CASSDDDTGAYYGYTF. The CDR3 DNA is TGTGCCAGCAGTGATGACGATACAGGGGCCTACTATGGCTACACCTTC.

This clonotype showed up many times. The chain combines TRBV28 with TRBJ1-2, with D possibly matching TRBD1 (6 bases). CDR1 is MDHEN and CDR2 is SYDVKM in the germline V gene. Trimming pared 3 bases from V and 13 bases from J, leaving 24 bases between. CDR3 size: 15 residues. The CDR3 region is CASSFLVGLQGGGTF. DNA for the CDR3: TGTGCCAGCAGTTTCTTAGTCGGACTACAGGGAGGGGGCACCTTC.

This clonotype occurred once. A read error may be the cause here, since a much bigger clone is one base away. The chain links TRBV12-3 or TRBV12-4 to TRBJ1-5; 8 bases are shared with TRBD1. The CDR3 totals 18 residues. CDR3 sequence reads: CASSLASGGTGHNQPKHF. CDR3 sequence (DNA): TGTGCCAGCAGTTTAGCGTCCGGCGGGACAGGTCACAATCAGCCCAAGCATTTT.

This clonotype was found many times. The chain combines TRBV19 with TRBJ1-5; D possibly corresponds to TRBD1 (6 bases). V was shortened by 2 bases and J by 6 bases, with 14 bases between the two germline ends. The CDR3 length is 15 residues. The germline V gene encodes CDR1 LNHDA and CDR2 SQIVND (reference sequence). The DNA for the CDR3 is TGTGCCAGTAGTATAAGTGGGGGCTCCAGTCAGCCCCAGCATTTT. Protein: CASSISGGSSQPQHF.

This clonotype was counted many times. V is TRBV20-1 and J is TRBJ2-7; no firm D call. The CDR3 has 12 amino acids. Germline CDR1 is DFQATT and CDR2 is SNEGSKA (reference sequence). V lost 3 bases and J lost 3, with 9 bases in between. CDR3 protein: CSARKGYYEQYF. As DNA, the CDR3 is TGCAGTGCTAGGAAGGGATACTACGAGCAGTACTTC.

This clonotype has a count of ten or more. The chain joins TRBV6-4 to TRBJ2-2, with 8 positions matching TRBD2. The CDR3 sequence is 17 residues long. V was pared by 5 bases and J by 3 bases, with 11 bases of the junction left unmatched. CDR1 MRHNA and CDR2 SNTAGT come from the germline V gene. The CDR3 DNA is TGTGCCAGCAGTCACTTCGGGGGGGCCACACACACCGGGGAGCTGTTTTTT. Its translation is CASSHFGGATHTGELFF.

On this clonotype: A junction boundary mismatches the germline segment, possibly from a read error. This chain connects TRBV6-2 or TRBV6-3 to TRBJ1-5; no firm D call. Per germline, CDR1 MNHEY and CDR2 SVGEGT. The CDR3 totals 13 residues. CDR3 bases: TGTGCCAGCACCCGCGTCAGCAATCAGCCTCAGCATTTT. It codes for CASTRVSNQPQHF.

In this sample, this clonotype turned up a few times. V is TRBV25-1 and J is TRBJ2-7; 12 positions match TRBD1. CDR1 and CDR2 from the germline V gene are MGHDK and SYGVNS. The CDR3 runs 14 residues. V shed 10 bases and J 5 bases; nucleotides not matched to a gene: 9. CDR3 sequence: CATSGDRGPHEQYF. CDR3 in DNA: TGTGCCACCAGCGGGGACAGGGGGCCCCACGAGCAGTACTTC.

The chain combines TRBV28 with TRBJ2-7; perhaps TRBD1 as D (6 bases). Trimming shortened V by 6 bases and J by 4 bases, and 19 bases separated the two germline ends. The CDR3 loop spans 15 amino acids. Germline CDR1 reads MDHEN; CDR2 reads SYDVKM. The CDR3 DNA sequence: TGTGCCAGCAGCAATCCCAGGGGCGCCGGGTACGAGCAGTACTTC. It yields the protein CASSNPRGAGYEQYF.

This clonotype came up many times. The chain carries TRBV11-2 and TRBJ2-7; 10 bases align to TRBD1. Losses at the gene ends were 4 bases for V and 3 bases for J; bases not matched to a gene: 3. Germline V gene data show CDR1 as SGHAT and CDR2 as FQNNGV. The CDR3 runs to 14 residues. CDR3 loop: CASSWGQGHYEQYF. The CDR3 coding sequence is TGTGCCAGCAGCTGGGGACAGGGGCACTACGAGCAGTACTTC.

The CDR3 DNA reads TGCGCCAGCAGCTTGGCGGGCAGGGAGGAAGCTTTCTTT. Its translation: CASSLAGREEAFF. The chain uses TRBV5-1 and TRBJ1-1; D might be TRBD1 (5 bases). Per the germline V gene, CDR1 is SGHRS and CDR2 is YFSETQ. The CDR3 is made up of 13 amino acids. The V end lost 0 bases, the J end lost 8 bases, and 11 bases lay between the germline ends.

Of note for this clonotype: One base away lies a much larger clone, so this may be a sequencing read error. The rearrangement uses TRBV5-6 and TRBJ2-5; possibly TRBD2 for D (5 bases). CDR1 and CDR2 from the germline V gene are SGHDT and YYEEEE. Deletions cut 4 bases from V and 1 base from J, with 11 bases between. The CDR3 contains 14 residues. The CDR3 protein is CASSPDGIQETQYF. Here the CDR3 DNA reads TGTGCCAGCAGCCCGGACGGGATCCAAGAGACCCAGTACTTC.

The table lists this clonotype with many counts. The genes are TRBV7-3 and TRBJ2-7; D might be TRBD2 (7 bases). The CDR3 covers 14 residues. With 5 bases removed from V and 2 bases from J, the gap between germline ends came to 13 bases. Germline V gives CDR1 SGHTA, CDR2 FQGTGA. The CDR3 is CASSPGGGTYEQYF. In nucleotides, the CDR3 is TGTGCCAGCAGCCCTGGCGGGGGCACCTACGAGCAGTACTTC. The full variable domain, its missing parts supplied by reference TRBV7-3 and TRBJ2-7, is GAGVSQTPSNKVTEKGKYVELRCDPISGHTALYWYRQSLGQGPEFLIYFQGTGAADDSGLPNDRFFAVRPEGSVSTLKIQRTERGDSAVYLCASSPGGGTYEQYFGPGTRLTVT.

Ten or more counts support this clonotype. V gene TRBV27 combines with J gene TRBJ2-7; no reliable D call. Germline V gene sequence: CDR1 MNHEY, CDR2 SMNVEV (reference sequence). The CDR3 runs 14 residues. Trimming shortened V by 2 bases and J by 1 base, and 9 bases separated the two germline ends. For the CDR3, the DNA is TGTGCCAGCAGTTTAGAGCCGGGTTCCTACGAGCAGTACTTC. Translated: CASSLEPGSYEQYF.

To note about this clonotype: A much larger clone lies one base from this, so it may be a read error. This chain links TRBV28 with TRBJ1-5, with TRBD1 matching over 7 bases. The CDR3 extends over 15 amino acids. CDR1 is MDHEN and CDR2 is SYDVKM in the germline V gene. The junction had 11 bases not matched to a gene; V was cut back by 7 bases and J by 5 bases. CDR3 region: CASILDRFSYQPQHF. The CDR3 DNA sequence: TGTGCCAGCATTCTGGACAGGTTCAGCTATCAGCCCCAGCATTTT.